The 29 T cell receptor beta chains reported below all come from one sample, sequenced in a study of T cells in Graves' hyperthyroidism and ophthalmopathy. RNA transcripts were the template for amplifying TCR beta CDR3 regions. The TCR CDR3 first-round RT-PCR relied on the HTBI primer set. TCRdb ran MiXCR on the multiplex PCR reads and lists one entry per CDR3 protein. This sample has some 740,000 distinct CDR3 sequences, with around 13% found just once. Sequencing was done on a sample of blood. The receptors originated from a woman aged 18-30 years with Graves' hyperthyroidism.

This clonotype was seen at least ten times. CDR3 DNA sequence: TGCAGTGCTAGAGGATACCGGGACAGCAGTACTAACTATGGCTACACCTTC. It is translated as CSARGYRDSSTNYGYTF. The chain carries TRBV20-1 and TRBJ1-2, with 7 bases lining up with TRBD1. The CDR3 has 17 residues. After removal of 1 base from V and 0 bases from J, the junction contained 11 bases not matched to a gene. Germline CDR1 reads DFQATT; CDR2 reads SNEGSKA (reference sequence).

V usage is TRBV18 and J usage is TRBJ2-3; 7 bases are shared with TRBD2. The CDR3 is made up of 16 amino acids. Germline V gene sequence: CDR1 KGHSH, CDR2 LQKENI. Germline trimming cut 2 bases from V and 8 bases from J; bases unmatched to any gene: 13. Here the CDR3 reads CASSPVPAGESATQYF. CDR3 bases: TGTGCCAGCTCACCAGTCCCCGCGGGAGAGTCAGCTACGCAGTATTTT. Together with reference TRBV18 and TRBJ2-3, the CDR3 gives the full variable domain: NAGVMQNPRHLVRRRGQEARLRCSPMKGHSHVYWYRQLPEEGLKFMVYLQKENIIDESGMPKERFSAEFPKEGPSILRIQQVVRGDSAAYFCASSPVPAGESATQYFGPGTRLTVL.

The CDR3 sequence is CASTLADTGELFF. CDR3 coding DNA: TGTGCCAGCACCCTAGCGGACACCGGGGAGCTGTTTTTT. This chain uses TRBV9 with TRBJ2-2; 7 nucleotides align to TRBD2. Germline V gene data show CDR1 as SGDLS and CDR2 as YYNGEE. The CDR3 spans 13 residues. The V gene end was trimmed by 6 bases and the J gene end by 3 bases; junction bases not matched to a gene: 2. Based on the CDR3 plus reference TRBV9 and TRBJ2-2, the full variable domain is DSGVTQTPKHLITATGQRVTLRCSPRSGDLSVYWYQQSLDQGLQFLIQYYNGEERAKGNILERFSAQQFPDLHSELNLSSLELGDSALYFCASTLADTGELFFGEGSRLTVL.

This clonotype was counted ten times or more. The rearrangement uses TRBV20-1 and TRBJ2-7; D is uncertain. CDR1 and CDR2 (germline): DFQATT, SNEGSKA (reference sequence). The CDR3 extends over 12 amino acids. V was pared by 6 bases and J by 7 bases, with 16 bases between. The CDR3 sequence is CSAEIRPLEQYF. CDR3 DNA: TGCAGTGCCGAGATTCGTCCTCTGGAGCAGTACTTC.

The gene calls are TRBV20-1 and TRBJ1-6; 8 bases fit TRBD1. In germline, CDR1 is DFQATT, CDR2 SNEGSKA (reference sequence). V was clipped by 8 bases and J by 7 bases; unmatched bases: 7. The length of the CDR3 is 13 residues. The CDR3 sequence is CSPKGQANSPLHF. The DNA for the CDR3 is TGCAGTCCCAAGGGACAGGCAAATTCACCCCTCCACTTT.

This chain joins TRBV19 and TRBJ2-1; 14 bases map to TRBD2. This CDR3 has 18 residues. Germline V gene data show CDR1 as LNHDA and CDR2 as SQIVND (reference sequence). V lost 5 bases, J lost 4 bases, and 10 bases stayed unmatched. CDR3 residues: CASSEGLAGVSAYNEQFF. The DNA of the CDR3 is TGTGCCAGTAGTGAGGGACTAGCGGGGGTGTCGGCGTACAATGAGCAGTTCTTC. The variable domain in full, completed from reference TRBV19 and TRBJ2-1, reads DGGITQSPKYLFRKEGQNVTLSCEQNLNHDAMYWYRQDPGQGLRLIYYSQIVNDFQKGDIAEGYSVSREKKESFPLTVTSAQKNPTAFYLCASSEGLAGVSAYNEQFFGPGTRLTVL.

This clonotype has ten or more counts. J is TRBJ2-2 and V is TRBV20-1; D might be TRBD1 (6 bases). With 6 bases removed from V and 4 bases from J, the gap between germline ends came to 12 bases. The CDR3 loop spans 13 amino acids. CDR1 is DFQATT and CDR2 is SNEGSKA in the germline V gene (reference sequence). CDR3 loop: CSATGQSTGELFF. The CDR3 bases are TGCAGTGCCACGGGACAAAGCACCGGGGAGCTGTTTTTT.

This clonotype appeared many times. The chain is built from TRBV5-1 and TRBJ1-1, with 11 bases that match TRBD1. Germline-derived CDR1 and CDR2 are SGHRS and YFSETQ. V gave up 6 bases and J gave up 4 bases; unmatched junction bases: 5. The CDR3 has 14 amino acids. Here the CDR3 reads CASTGQGAFTEAFF. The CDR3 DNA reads TGCGCCAGCACCGGACAGGGGGCGTTCACTGAAGCTTTCTTT.

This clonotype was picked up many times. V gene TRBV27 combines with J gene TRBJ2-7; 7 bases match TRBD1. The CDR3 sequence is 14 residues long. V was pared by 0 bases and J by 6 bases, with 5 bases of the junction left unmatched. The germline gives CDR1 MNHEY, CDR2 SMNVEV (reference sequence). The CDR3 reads CASSLSDRFAEQYF. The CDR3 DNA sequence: TGTGCCAGCAGTTTATCGGACAGGTTCGCCGAGCAGTACTTC.

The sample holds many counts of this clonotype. The CDR3 protein is CASSPLTSGNYNEQFF. As DNA, the CDR3 is TGTGCCAGCAGTCCACTGACTAGCGGAAACTACAATGAGCAGTTCTTC. This rearrangement joins TRBV27 to TRBJ2-1; 9 bases are a match to TRBD2. The CDR3 sequence is 16 residues long. Germline V gene data show CDR1 as MNHEY and CDR2 as SMNVEV (reference sequence). V was pared by 5 bases and J by 3 bases, with 8 bases of the junction left unmatched.

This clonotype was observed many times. The CDR3 DNA reads TGTGCCAGCAGCAAAGGGGGCGGGAACCAAGAGACCCAGTACTTC. As protein: CASSKGGGNQETQYF. The V call is TRBV13, the J call TRBJ2-5; a possible D gene is TRBD1 (7 bases). V lost 5 bases and J lost 0, with 13 bases in between. This CDR3 is built from 15 residues. Germline lookup yields CDR1 PRHDT and CDR2 FYEKMQ (reference sequence).

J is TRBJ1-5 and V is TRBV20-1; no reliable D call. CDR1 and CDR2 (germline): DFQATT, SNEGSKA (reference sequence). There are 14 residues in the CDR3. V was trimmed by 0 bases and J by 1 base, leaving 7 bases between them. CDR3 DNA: TGCAGTGCTAGAGATACGGGGAGCAATCAGCCCCAGCATTTT. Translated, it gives CSARDTGSNQPQHF.

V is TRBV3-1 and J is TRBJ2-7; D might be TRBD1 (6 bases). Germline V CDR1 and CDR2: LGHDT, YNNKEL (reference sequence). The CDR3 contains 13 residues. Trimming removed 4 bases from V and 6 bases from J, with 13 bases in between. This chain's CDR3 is CASSLAMGAEQYF. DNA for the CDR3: TGTGCCAGCAGCCTGGCGATGGGGGCCGAGCAGTACTTC.

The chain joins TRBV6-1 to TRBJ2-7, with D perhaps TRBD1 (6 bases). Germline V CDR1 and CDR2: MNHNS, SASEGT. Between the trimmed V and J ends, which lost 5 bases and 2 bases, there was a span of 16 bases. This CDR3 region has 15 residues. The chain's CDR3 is CASSLQGKATYEQYF. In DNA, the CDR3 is TGTGCCAGCAGTCTCCAGGGGAAGGCCACCTACGAGCAGTACTTC.

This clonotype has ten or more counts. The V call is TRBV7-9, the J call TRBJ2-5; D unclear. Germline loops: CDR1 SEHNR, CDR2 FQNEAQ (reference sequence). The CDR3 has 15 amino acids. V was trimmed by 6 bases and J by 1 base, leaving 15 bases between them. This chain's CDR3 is CASRRILVGQETQYF. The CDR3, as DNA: TGTGCCAGCAGGAGAATCTTAGTTGGCCAAGAGACCCAGTACTTC.

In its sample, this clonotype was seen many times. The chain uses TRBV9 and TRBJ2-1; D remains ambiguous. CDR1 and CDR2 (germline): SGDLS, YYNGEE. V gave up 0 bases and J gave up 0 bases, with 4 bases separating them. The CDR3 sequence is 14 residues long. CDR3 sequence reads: CASSVETSYNEQFF. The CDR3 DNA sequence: TGTGCCAGCAGCGTAGAAACCTCCTACAATGAGCAGTTCTTC.

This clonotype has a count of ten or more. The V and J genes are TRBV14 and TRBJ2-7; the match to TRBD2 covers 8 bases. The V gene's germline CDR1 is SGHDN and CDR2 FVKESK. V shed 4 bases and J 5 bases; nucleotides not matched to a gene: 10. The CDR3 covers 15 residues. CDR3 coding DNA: TGTGCCAGCAGCCCCCTACTAGCGGACGACAACGAGCAGTACTTC. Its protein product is CASSPLLADDNEQYF.

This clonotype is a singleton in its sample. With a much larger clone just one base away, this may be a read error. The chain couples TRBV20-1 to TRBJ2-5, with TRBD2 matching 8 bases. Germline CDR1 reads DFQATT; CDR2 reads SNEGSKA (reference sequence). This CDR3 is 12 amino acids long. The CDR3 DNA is TGCAGTGGTACTAGCGGCCAAAAGACCCAGTACTTC. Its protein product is CSGTSGQKTQYF.

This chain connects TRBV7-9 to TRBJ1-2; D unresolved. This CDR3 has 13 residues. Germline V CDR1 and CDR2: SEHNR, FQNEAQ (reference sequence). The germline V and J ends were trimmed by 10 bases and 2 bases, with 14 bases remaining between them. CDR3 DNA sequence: TGTGCCATACGGCCGGACCTAAACTATGGCTACACCTTC. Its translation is CAIRPDLNYGYTF.

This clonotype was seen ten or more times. CDR3 residues: CASTPMYNEQFF. The CDR3 bases are TGTGCCAGCACCCCGATGTACAATGAGCAGTTCTTC. The chain joins TRBV27 to TRBJ2-1; D gene unclear. Germline assignment: CDR1 MNHEY and CDR2 SMNVEV (reference sequence). The CDR3 length is 12 residues. Trimming took 7 bases from V and 4 from J, leaving 8 bases between them.

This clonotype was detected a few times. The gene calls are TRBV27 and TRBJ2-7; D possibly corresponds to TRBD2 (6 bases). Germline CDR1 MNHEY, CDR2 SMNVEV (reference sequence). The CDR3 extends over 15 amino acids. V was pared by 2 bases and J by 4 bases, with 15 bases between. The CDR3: CASSLRRNGGYEQYF. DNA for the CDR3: TGTGCCAGCAGTTTAAGGCGGAACGGGGGATACGAGCAGTACTTC.

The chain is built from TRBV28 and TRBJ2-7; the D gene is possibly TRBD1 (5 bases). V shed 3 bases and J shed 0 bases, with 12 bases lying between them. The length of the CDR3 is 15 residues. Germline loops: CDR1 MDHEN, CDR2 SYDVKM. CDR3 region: CASSFGLRASYEQYF. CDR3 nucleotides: TGTGCCAGCAGTTTTGGCCTCAGGGCCTCCTACGAGCAGTACTTC. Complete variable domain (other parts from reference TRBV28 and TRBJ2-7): DVKVTQSSRYLVKRTGEKVFLECVQDMDHENMFWYRQDPGLGLRLIYFSYDVKMKEKGDIPEGYSVSREKKERFSLILESASTNQTSMYLCASSFGLRASYEQYFGPGTRLTVT.

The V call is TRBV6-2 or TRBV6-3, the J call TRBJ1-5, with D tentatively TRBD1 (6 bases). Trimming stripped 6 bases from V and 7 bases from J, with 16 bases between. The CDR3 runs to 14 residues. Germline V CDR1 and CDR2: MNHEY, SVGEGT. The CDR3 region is CASSSTGPLQPQHF. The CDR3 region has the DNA TGTGCCAGCAGCTCGACAGGACCTCTCCAGCCCCAGCATTTT.

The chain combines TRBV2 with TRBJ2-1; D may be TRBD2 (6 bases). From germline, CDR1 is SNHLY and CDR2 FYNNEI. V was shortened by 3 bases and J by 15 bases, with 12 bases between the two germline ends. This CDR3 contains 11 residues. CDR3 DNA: TGTGCCAGCAGTGAGGACTATTCTCGGTTCTTC. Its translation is CASSEDYSRFF.

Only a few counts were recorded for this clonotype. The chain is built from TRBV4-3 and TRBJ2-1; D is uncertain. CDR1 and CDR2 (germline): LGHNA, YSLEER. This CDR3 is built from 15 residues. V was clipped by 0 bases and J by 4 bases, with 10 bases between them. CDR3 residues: CASSQDLSVYNEQFF. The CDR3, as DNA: TGCGCCAGCAGCCAAGATTTGTCAGTTTACAATGAGCAGTTCTTC.

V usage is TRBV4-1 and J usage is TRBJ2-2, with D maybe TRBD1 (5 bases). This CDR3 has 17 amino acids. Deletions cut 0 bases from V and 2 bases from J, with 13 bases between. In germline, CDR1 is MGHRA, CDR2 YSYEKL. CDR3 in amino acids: CASSQDPQGYNTGELFF. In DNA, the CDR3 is TGCGCCAGCAGCCAAGATCCCCAGGGTTACAACACCGGGGAGCTGTTTTTT.

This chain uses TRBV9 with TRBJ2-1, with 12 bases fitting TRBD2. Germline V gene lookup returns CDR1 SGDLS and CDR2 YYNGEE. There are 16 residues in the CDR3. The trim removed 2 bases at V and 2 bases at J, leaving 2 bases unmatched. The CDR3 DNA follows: TGTGCCAGCAGCGTCCTAGCGGGAGGGACCTACAATGAGCAGTTCTTC. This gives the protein CASSVLAGGTYNEQFF.

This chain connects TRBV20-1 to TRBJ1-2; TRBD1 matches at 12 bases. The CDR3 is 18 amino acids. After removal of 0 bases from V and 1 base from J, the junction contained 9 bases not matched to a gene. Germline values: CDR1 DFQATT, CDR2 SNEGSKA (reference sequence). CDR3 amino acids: CSARDLGDRGRVNYGYTF. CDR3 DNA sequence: TGCAGTGCTAGAGATCTAGGGGACAGGGGGCGTGTTAACTATGGCTACACCTTC.

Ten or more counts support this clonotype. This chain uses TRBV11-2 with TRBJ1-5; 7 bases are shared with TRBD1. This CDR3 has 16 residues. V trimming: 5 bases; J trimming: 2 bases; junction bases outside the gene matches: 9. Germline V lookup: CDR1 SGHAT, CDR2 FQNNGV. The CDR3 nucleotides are TGTGCCAGCAGCGCTATGACAGGGAGCGGCAATCAGCCCCAGCATTTT. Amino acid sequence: CASSAMTGSGNQPQHF.